These 7 T cell receptor beta chains were all obtained from the same sample, sequenced in a study of metastatic and nonmetastatic thyroid tumors. TCRdb reanalyzed the PCR reads with MiXCR. This sample yields 45,000 to 50,000 clones, of which around 23% are seen a single time; more than 3% belongs to the top ten. Not a single patient had been given any form of treatment at any point before undergoing thyroid surgery. The source material was blood. The receptors were sampled from a male donor with papillary thyroid cancer or a benign thyroid nodule (not recorded which). Some clones in this sample may be carry-over from other donors' samples.

This clone was detected many times. CDR3: CASSLSGTGEKLFF. CDR3 bases: TGTGCCAGCAGTCTGTCCGGGACAGGGGAAAAACTGTTTTTT. The gene calls are TRBV6-1 and TRBJ1-4; 9 bases are a match to TRBD1. V shed 5 bases, J shed 8 bases, and the junction held 6 bases outside the gene matches. Germline assignment: CDR1 MNHNS and CDR2 SASEGT. CDR3 size: 14 residues.

This clone was observed once. V usage is TRBV5-1 and J usage is TRBJ2-5, with D possibly being TRBD1 (6 bases). The CDR3 has 13 amino acids. With 7 bases removed from V and 3 bases from J, the gap between germline ends came to 13 bases. In germline, CDR1 is SGHRS, CDR2 YFSETQ. CDR3 sequence: CASGYTGKETQYF. CDR3 DNA sequence: TGCGCCAGCGGCTACACAGGGAAAGAGACCCAGTACTTC.

The chain recombines TRBV2 with TRBJ2-1; D is unclear. The CDR3 loop spans 15 amino acids. Per germline, CDR1 SNHLY and CDR2 FYNNEI. Trimming shortened V by 5 bases and J by 3 bases, and 14 bases separated the two germline ends. The CDR3 loop is CASSSRMGGYNEQFF. CDR3 bases: TGTGCCAGCAGTAGCCGAATGGGCGGCTACAATGAGCAGTTCTTC.

Many counts were recorded for this clone. The rearrangement joins TRBV2 to TRBJ1-6; D is unresolved. Trimming pared 7 bases from V and 7 bases from J, leaving 17 bases between. The CDR3 extends over 15 amino acids. In germline, CDR1 is SNHLY, CDR2 FYNNEI. CDR3 protein: CASKPTRVTNSPLHF. The CDR3 DNA reads TGTGCCAGCAAACCCACAAGGGTGACCAATTCACCCCTCCACTTT.

The chain carries TRBV20-1 and TRBJ2-5; the D gene is possibly TRBD2 (5 bases). This CDR3 spans 15 amino acids. V dropped 0 bases and J dropped 0 bases, with 11 bases sitting between them. The V gene's germline CDR1 is DFQATT and CDR2 SNEGSKA (reference sequence). For the CDR3, the DNA is TGCAGTGCTAGAGATGGAGGACGGGACCAAGAGACCCAGTACTTC. It yields the protein CSARDGGRDQETQYF.

This clone was seen ten or more times. The V call is TRBV14, the J call TRBJ2-3; D ambiguous. From germline, CDR1 is SGHDN and CDR2 FVKESK. Trimming took off 8 bases at V and 3 bases at J, with 12 bases between the two ends. This CDR3 spans 13 amino acids. This chain's CDR3 is CASSWGFTDTQYF. CDR3 in DNA: TGTGCCAGCTCATGGGGTTTTACAGATACGCAGTATTTT.

CDR3 sequence: CASSTYRDTDEQFF. In DNA, the CDR3 is TGTGCCAGTAGTACCTACCGGGACACCGATGAGCAGTTCTTC. J is TRBJ2-1 and V is TRBV19; D possibly corresponds to TRBD1 (6 bases). Trimming stripped 4 bases from V and 8 bases from J, with 15 bases between. CDR1 LNHDA and CDR2 SQIVND come from the germline V gene (reference sequence). CDR3 size: 14 residues.